Below are 18 T cell receptor beta chains sequenced from a single sample in a study of CD8 T cells in ankylosing spondylitis. Study results and caveats: It appeared that ankylosing spondylitis blood was characterized by a TCR beta motif of seven or eight highly homologous variants.

These receptors are not linked to any known antigen. MiXCR was run by TCRdb on the 5' RACE reads, yielding one entry per CDR3 protein. This sample has under 250,000 distinct CDR3 sequences, with about 7% found just once. Sample: blood, either unsorted or a sorted T cell fraction (not recorded which). The receptor source for this set is a male donor with ankylosing spondylitis.

This clonotype has ten or more counts. The chain is built from TRBV6-2 or TRBV6-3 and TRBJ2-7; TRBD1 matches 7 bases. The CDR3 sequence is 13 residues long. V shed 6 bases and J 5 bases; nucleotides not matched to a gene: 7. Germline V gene sequence: CDR1 MNHEY, CDR2 SVGEGT. The CDR3 loop reads CASRTPGQNEQYF. Written as DNA, the CDR3 is TGTGCCAGCAGAACCCCGGGACAGAACGAGCAGTACTTC.

This clonotype has ten or more counts. The genes are TRBV18 and TRBJ2-2, with D tentatively TRBD1 (5 bases). This CDR3 has 16 residues. CDR1 is KGHSH, CDR2 LQKENI, per germline. The V and J ends lost 3 bases and 4 bases respectively, with 15 bases between them. The CDR3 here is CASSPPETARTGELFF. CDR3 DNA: TGTGCCAGCTCACCTCCTGAGACAGCCCGCACCGGGGAGCTGTTTTTT.

This clonotype was seen repeatedly, ten times or more. The chain has TRBV12-3 or TRBV12-4 and TRBJ2-7; tentative D call: TRBD1 (5 bases). V gave up 5 bases and J gave up 4 bases, with 9 bases separating them. The CDR3 runs to 12 residues. The CDR3 region has the DNA TGTGCCAGCAGTGAAACAGGTTACGAGCAGTACTTC. It translates to CASSETGYEQYF.

The sample holds many counts of this clonotype. CDR3 sequence reads: CASSFRSNGGNQPQHF. In DNA, the CDR3 is TGTGCCAGCAGTTTCAGAAGTAACGGGGGCAATCAGCCCCAGCATTTT. V usage is TRBV28 and J usage is TRBJ1-5; no firm D call. There are 16 residues in the CDR3. V lost 3 bases, J lost 2 bases, and 14 bases lay in between. CDR1 and CDR2 (germline): MDHEN, SYDVKM.

The V and J genes are TRBV2 and TRBJ1-3; D might be TRBD1 (5 bases). The CDR3 length is 18 residues. Deletions cut 5 bases from V and 4 bases from J, with 24 bases between. Germline CDR1 SNHLY, CDR2 FYNNEI. CDR3 coding DNA: TGTGCCAGCAGTTGGGGACGGATTAGTGTGAAAAAAGGAAACACCATATATTTT. This translates into CASSWGRISVKKGNTIYF.

This rearrangement joins TRBV6-2 or TRBV6-3 to TRBJ1-5; 8 bases align to TRBD1. The germline CDR1 and CDR2 sequences are MNHEY and SVGEGT. This CDR3 has 16 amino acids. V lost 6 bases and J lost 4; bases outside the gene matches: 11. The CDR3 DNA sequence: TGTGCCAGCAGCCCACTCGGGACAGGAGTTAATCAGCCCCAGCATTTT. It specifies CASSPLGTGVNQPQHF.

By share, this clonotype ranks as medium-sized. The chain joins TRBV4-3 to TRBJ2-7, with 10 positions matching TRBD1. The CDR3 has 16 residues. Looked up from germline, CDR1 is LGHNA and CDR2 is YSLEER. J was trimmed by 3 bases and V by 3 bases; bases with no gene match: 8. The CDR3 sequence: CASSHSRDRGGYEQYF. As DNA, the CDR3 is TGCGCCAGCAGCCATTCGAGGGACAGGGGAGGCTACGAGCAGTACTTC.

This clonotype turned up a few times. This rearrangement joins TRBV7-9 to TRBJ1-1; no clear D gene. Germline V gene data show CDR1 as SEHNR and CDR2 as FQNEAQ (reference sequence). CDR3 length: 14 residues. Trimming pared 5 bases from V and 3 bases from J, leaving 13 bases between. The CDR3 region has the DNA TGTGCCAGCAGCCCCGCCGGGATTTACACTGAAGCTTTCTTT. Translated, it gives CASSPAGIYTEAFF.

This clonotype was found many times. V and J are TRBV4-2 and TRBJ2-1; possible D gene TRBD2, 6 bases. Per germline, CDR1 LGHNA and CDR2 YNFKEQ. Trimming took 0 bases from V and 9 from J, leaving 12 bases between them. The CDR3 sequence is 14 residues long. The CDR3 DNA sequence: TGTGCCAGCAGCCAAGATGGTACTAGCCCTGAGCAGTTCTTC. Translated, it gives CASSQDGTSPEQFF.

With respect to this clonotype: Since a much larger clone is just one base distant, this may be a read error. The chain recombines TRBV4-2 with TRBJ1-2, with D unresolved. Germline values: CDR1 LGHNA, CDR2 YNFKEQ. Deletions cut 11 bases from V and 5 bases from J, with 18 bases between. This CDR3 is built from 13 residues. The CDR3 sequence is CAWMGRWIYGYTF. The CDR3 DNA is TGTGCCTGGATGGGCAGGTGGATATATGGCTACACCTTC.

The chain uses TRBV7-2 and TRBJ2-1, with 9 bases fitting TRBD1. Germline CDR1 reads SGHTA; CDR2 reads FQGNSA. The CDR3 length is 15 residues. J was trimmed by 7 bases and V by 5 bases; bases with no gene match: 9. In nucleotides, the CDR3 is TGTGCCAGCAGCCAAAACAGGGGGCGCGTGAATGAGCAGTTCTTC. This gives the protein CASSQNRGRVNEQFF.

At least ten counts were recorded for this clonotype. This rearrangement joins TRBV2 to TRBJ2-3; a possible D gene is TRBD2 (7 bases). Germline V gene lookup returns CDR1 SNHLY and CDR2 FYNNEI. Trimming shortened V by 2 bases and J by 0 bases, and 21 bases separated the two germline ends. The CDR3 has 19 amino acids. The DNA for the CDR3 is TGTGCCAGCAGTGAATTTTTGGCGGGGGCGGATGTCAGCACAGATACGCAGTATTTT. Its translation: CASSEFLAGADVSTDTQYF.

Ten or more counts support this clonotype. The V call is TRBV29-1, the J call TRBJ2-7; TRBD1 matches at 9 bases. Germline trimming cut 2 bases from V and 7 bases from J; bases unmatched to any gene: 3. In germline, CDR1 is SQVTM, CDR2 ANQGSEA. The length of the CDR3 is 12 residues. This chain's CDR3 is CSVETTGGEQYF. CDR3 bases: TGCAGCGTTGAAACGACAGGGGGAGAGCAGTACTTC.

Ten or more counts support this clonotype. The rearrangement joins TRBV4-3 to TRBJ1-5; no firm D call. CDR3 length: 13 amino acids. The ends were cut back, 4 bases at V and 3 bases at J, with 7 bases in the middle. Germline V gene lookup returns CDR1 LGHNA and CDR2 YSLEER. The DNA for the CDR3 is TGCGCCAGCAGCCCTGGAGTCAATCAGCCCCAGCATTTT. Translating it yields CASSPGVNQPQHF.

At least ten counts were recorded for this clonotype. J is TRBJ1-3 and V is TRBV5-1; D possibly corresponds to TRBD1 (5 bases). Germline CDR1 is SGHRS and CDR2 is YFSETQ. Trimming cost V 0 bases and J 1 base, with 11 bases left between them. The CDR3 length is 16 residues. The CDR3 DNA sequence: TGCGCCAGCAGCTTGGGACGGCAGGGTTCTGGAAACACCATATATTTT. It encodes CASSLGRQGSGNTIYF.

This clonotype was counted ten times or more. The chain has TRBV7-2 and TRBJ2-5, with unresolved D. Germline lookup yields CDR1 SGHTA and CDR2 FQGNSA. V lost 2 bases to trimming and J lost 4 bases, with 2 bases between them. The CDR3 is 11 residues long. Here the CDR3 reads CASSLIETQYF. The CDR3 DNA reads TGTGCCAGCAGCTTAATAGAGACCCAGTACTTC.

A note on this clonotype: At one boundary the junction diverges from the germline segment, which might be a read error. CDR3 sequence reads: CASSDGTAEHF. Written as DNA, the CDR3 is TGTGCCAGCAGCGACGGGACAGCCGAGCACTTC. The J gene is TRBJ2-7, the V gene TRBV3-1, with 7 positions matching TRBD1. Germline V gene lookup returns CDR1 LGHDT and CDR2 YNNKEL (reference sequence). CDR3 length equals 11 residues.

This chain uses TRBV19 with TRBJ2-1, with unresolved D. CDR1 is LNHDA and CDR2 is SQIVND in the germline V gene (reference sequence). V was cut by 3 bases and J by 8 bases, with 11 bases left in between. The CDR3 covers 13 residues. The CDR3 loop is CASSIWALDEQFF. DNA of the CDR3: TGTGCCAGTAGTATCTGGGCCCTGGATGAGCAGTTCTTC.